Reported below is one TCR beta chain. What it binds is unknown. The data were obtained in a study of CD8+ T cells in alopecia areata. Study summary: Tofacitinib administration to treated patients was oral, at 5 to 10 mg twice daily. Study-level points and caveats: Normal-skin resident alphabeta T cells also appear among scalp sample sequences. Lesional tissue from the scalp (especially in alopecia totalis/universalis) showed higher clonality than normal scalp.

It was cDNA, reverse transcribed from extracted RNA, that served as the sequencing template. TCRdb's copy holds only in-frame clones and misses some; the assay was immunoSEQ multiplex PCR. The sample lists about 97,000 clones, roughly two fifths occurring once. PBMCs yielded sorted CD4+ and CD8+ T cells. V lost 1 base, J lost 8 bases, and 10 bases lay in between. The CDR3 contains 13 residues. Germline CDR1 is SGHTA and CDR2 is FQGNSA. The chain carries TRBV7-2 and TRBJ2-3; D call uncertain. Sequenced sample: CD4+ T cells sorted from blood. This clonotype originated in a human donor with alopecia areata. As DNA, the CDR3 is TGTGCCAGCAGCTTAGATACTCATTCTACGCAGTATTTT. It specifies CASSLDTHSTQYF.